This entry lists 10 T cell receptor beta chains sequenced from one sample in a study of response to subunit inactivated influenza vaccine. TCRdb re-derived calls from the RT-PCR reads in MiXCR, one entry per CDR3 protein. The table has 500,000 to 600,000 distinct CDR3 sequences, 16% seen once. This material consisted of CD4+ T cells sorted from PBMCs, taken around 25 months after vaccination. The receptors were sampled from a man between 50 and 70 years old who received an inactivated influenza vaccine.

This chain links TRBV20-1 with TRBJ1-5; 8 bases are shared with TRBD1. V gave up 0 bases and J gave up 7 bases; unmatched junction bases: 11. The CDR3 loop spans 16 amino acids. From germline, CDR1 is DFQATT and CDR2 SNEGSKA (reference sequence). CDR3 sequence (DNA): TGCAGTGCTAGAGACGCAGGGGGCCTAACGAGCCAGCCCCAGCATTTT. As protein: CSARDAGGLTSQPQHF.

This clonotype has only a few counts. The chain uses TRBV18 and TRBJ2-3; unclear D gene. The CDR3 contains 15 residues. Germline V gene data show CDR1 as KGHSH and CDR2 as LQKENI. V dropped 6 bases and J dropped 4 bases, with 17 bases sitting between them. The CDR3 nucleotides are TGTGCCAGCTCGTTGACTCTTCGCGACGCAGATACGCAGTATTTT. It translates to CASSLTLRDADTQYF.

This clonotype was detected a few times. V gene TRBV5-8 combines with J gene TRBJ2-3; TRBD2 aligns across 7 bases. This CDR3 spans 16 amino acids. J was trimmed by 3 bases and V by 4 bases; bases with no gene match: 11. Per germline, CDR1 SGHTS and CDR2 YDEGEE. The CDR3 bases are TGTGCCAGCAGCGGCGGTACGGGGGGTTTTACAGATACGCAGTATTTT. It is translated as CASSGGTGGFTDTQYF.

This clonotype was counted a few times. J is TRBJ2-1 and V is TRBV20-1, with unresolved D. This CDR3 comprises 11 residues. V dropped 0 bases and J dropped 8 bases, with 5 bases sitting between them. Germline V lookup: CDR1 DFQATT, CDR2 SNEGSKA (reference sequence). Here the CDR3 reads CSARDLHEQFF. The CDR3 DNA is TGCAGTGCTAGAGATCTCCATGAGCAGTTCTTC.

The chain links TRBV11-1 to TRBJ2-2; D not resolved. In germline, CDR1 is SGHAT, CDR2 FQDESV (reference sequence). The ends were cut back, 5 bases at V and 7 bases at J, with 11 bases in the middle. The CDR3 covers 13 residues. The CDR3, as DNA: TGTGCCAGCAGCCCTGGGGTGGACGGGGAGCTGTTTTTT. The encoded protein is CASSPGVDGELFF.

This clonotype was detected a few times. CDR3 protein: CASSPDLPGGYTF. As DNA, the CDR3 is TGTGCCAGCAGTCCGGACTTACCGGGGGGCTACACCTTC. The chain recombines TRBV12-3 or TRBV12-4 with TRBJ1-2; D call uncertain. V was cut by 5 bases and J by 8 bases, with 15 bases left in between. This CDR3 has 13 residues.

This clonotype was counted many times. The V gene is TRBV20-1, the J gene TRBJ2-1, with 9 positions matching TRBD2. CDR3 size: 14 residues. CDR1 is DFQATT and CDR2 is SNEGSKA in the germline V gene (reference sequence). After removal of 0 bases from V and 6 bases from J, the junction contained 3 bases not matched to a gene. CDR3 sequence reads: CSARDSGSINEQFF. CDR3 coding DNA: TGCAGTGCTAGAGATAGCGGGAGCATCAATGAGCAGTTCTTC.

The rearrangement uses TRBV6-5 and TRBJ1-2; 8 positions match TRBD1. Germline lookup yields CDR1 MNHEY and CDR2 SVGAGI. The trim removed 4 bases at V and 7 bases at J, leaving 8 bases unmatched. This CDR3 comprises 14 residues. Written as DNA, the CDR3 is TGTGCCAGCAGTTTACAGGGGGGCATGAGTGGCTACACCTTC. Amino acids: CASSLQGGMSGYTF.

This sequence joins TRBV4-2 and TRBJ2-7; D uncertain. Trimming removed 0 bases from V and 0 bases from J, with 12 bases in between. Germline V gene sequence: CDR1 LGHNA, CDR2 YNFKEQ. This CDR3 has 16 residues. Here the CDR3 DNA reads TGTGCCAGCAGCCAAGATGGCGCCCAGAACTCCTACGAGCAGTACTTC. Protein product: CASSQDGAQNSYEQYF.

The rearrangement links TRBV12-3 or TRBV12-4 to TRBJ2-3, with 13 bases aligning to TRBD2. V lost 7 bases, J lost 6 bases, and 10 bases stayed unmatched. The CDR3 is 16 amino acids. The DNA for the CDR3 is TGTGCCAGCACGACCCCGACTAGCGGGAGGAGGGATACGCAGTATTTT. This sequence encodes CASTTPTSGRRDTQYF.